Shown below are 31 T cell receptor beta chains from a single sample sequenced in a study of T cell repertoires in cytomegalovirus infection. TCRdb re-analysed the reads in MiXCR, keeping a single row per CDR3 protein. This table holds 550,000 to 850,000 distinct CDR3 sequences, roughly a third found once. No antigen has been identified for these receptors. The sequenced sample was cultured PBMCs, obtained from culture after CMV antigen stimulation. Every receptor here comes from a human donor in good health (CMV status not recorded). Some clones in this sample may be carry-over from other donors' samples.

Written as DNA, the CDR3 is TGTGCCAGCAGTTACTCTGGACAAGGGGATCAGCCCCAGCATTTT. Translating it yields CASSYSGQGDQPQHF. This chain uses TRBV6-2 or TRBV6-3 with TRBJ1-5, with D tentatively TRBD1 (5 bases). The V and J ends lost 0 bases and 5 bases respectively, with 11 bases between them. CDR1 is MNHEY and CDR2 is SVGEGT in the germline V gene. There are 15 residues in the CDR3.

The chain uses TRBV5-1 and TRBJ1-4, with 10 bases matching TRBD1. This CDR3 region has 15 residues. Germline V lookup: CDR1 SGHRS, CDR2 YFSETQ. V shed 4 bases and J 5 bases; nucleotides not matched to a gene: 5. The CDR3 here is CASSPWTGGNEKLFF. The CDR3 DNA reads TGCGCCAGCAGCCCCTGGACAGGGGGGAATGAAAAACTGTTTTTT.

This clonotype was found a few times. The chain links TRBV12-3 or TRBV12-4 to TRBJ2-2, with TRBD2 identical over 8 bases. The CDR3 loop spans 14 amino acids. V gave up 3 bases and J gave up 7 bases; unmatched junction bases: 4. DNA of the CDR3: TGTGCCAGCAGTTTCGGGGGGGGGGTCGGGGAGCTGTTTTTT. It codes for CASSFGGGVGELFF.

The table lists this clonotype with a few counts. The chain carries TRBV6-1 and TRBJ2-3; no definite D call. Per the germline V gene, CDR1 is MNHNS and CDR2 is SASEGT. V was clipped by 5 bases and J by 11 bases, with 20 bases between them. The CDR3 is 14 amino acids. CDR3 in DNA: TGTGCCAGCAGTCCACGCCTTCGCCGCTTCGTGCAGTATTTT. Its protein product is CASSPRLRRFVQYF.

The V and J genes are TRBV6-5 and TRBJ2-1, with 7 bases aligning to TRBD2. The CDR3 has 15 residues. Per germline, CDR1 MNHEY and CDR2 SVGAGI. V gave up 0 bases and J gave up 3 bases; unmatched junction bases: 2. The CDR3 reads CASSYSGTNYNEQFF. The CDR3 DNA reads TGTGCCAGCAGTTACTCTGGGACTAACTACAATGAGCAGTTCTTC.

This clonotype appeared many times. The rearrangement links TRBV20-1 to TRBJ2-1; the D call may be TRBD1 or TRBD2 (5 bases each). This CDR3 spans 14 amino acids. The V end was cut by 5 bases, the J end by 0 bases, with 11 bases between. Germline V gene sequence: CDR1 DFQATT, CDR2 SNEGSKA (reference sequence). The chain's CDR3 is CSAARGSSYNEQFF. The CDR3 bases are TGCAGTGCTGCTCGGGGCAGCTCCTACAATGAGCAGTTCTTC.

There are a few counts of this clonotype. The rearrangement uses TRBV7-6 and TRBJ1-4; D possibly corresponds to TRBD1 (5 bases). Germline V gives CDR1 SGHVS, CDR2 FNYEAQ. This CDR3 contains 15 residues. Trimming cost V 1 base and J 7 bases, with 13 bases left between them. CDR3 bases: TGTGCCAGCAGCTTAGTAACAGGCTTAACTGAAAAACTGTTTTTT. This codes for CASSLVTGLTEKLFF.

The CDR3 loop is CASSRDTGAKYQPQHF. CDR3 nucleotide sequence: TGTGCCAGTAGCCGAGACACCGGGGCAAAGTATCAGCCCCAGCATTTT. The genes are TRBV19 and TRBJ1-5; possibly TRBD1 for D (5 bases). This CDR3 is 16 amino acids long. V was trimmed by 6 bases and J by 5 bases, leaving 20 bases between them. The germline gives CDR1 LNHDA, CDR2 SQIVND (reference sequence). The entire variable domain, with the rest obtained from reference TRBV19 and TRBJ1-5, is as follows: DGGITQSPKYLFRKEGQNVTLSCEQNLNHDAMYWYRQDPGQGLRLIYYSQIVNDFQKGDIAEGYSVSREKKESFPLTVTSAQKNPTAFYLCASSRDTGAKYQPQHFGDGTRLSIL.

The table lists this clonotype with a few counts. The V gene is TRBV4-1, the J gene TRBJ2-5; D is tentatively TRBD1 or TRBD2 (5 bases each). With 3 bases removed from V and 3 bases from J, the gap between germline ends came to 14 bases. This CDR3 is 15 amino acids long. Germline assignment: CDR1 MGHRA and CDR2 YSYEKL. The CDR3 loop is CASSQGSGQEETQYF. CDR3 bases: TGCGCCAGCAGCCAGGGCTCGGGGCAGGAAGAGACCCAGTACTTC.

The gene calls are TRBV7-9 and TRBJ2-1, with 7 bases fitting TRBD1. The J segment lost 3 bases and the V segment lost 5 bases, leaving 10 bases of the junction unmatched. This CDR3 has 16 amino acids. Per the germline V gene, CDR1 is SEHNR and CDR2 is FQNEAQ (reference sequence). This CDR3 is CASSLSGTAVYNEQFF. The CDR3 DNA is TGTGCCAGCAGCCTATCCGGGACAGCGGTCTACAATGAGCAGTTCTTC. The whole variable domain, remainder taken from reference TRBV7-9 and TRBJ2-1, is DTGVSQNPRHKITKRGQNVTFRCDPISEHNRLYWYRQTLGQGPEFLTYFQNEAQLEKSRLLSDRFSAERPKGSFSTLEIQRTEQGDSAMYLCASSLSGTAVYNEQFFGPGTRLTVL.

The gene calls are TRBV7-8 and TRBJ1-5; tentative D call: TRBD1 (5 bases). The CDR3 spans 16 residues. CDR1 is SGHVS, CDR2 FQNEAQ, per germline. Trimming pared 2 bases from V and 2 bases from J, leaving 13 bases between. The CDR3 DNA reads TGTGCCAGCAGCTTATTGGCAGGGCCGGGCAATCAGCCCCAGCATTTT. As protein: CASSLLAGPGNQPQHF.

This chain links TRBV20-1 with TRBJ2-2; no clear D gene. Looked up from germline, CDR1 is DFQATT and CDR2 is SNEGSKA (reference sequence). The length of the CDR3 is 12 residues. V lost 1 base and J 7 bases, leaving 7 bases between the germline ends. The CDR3 DNA sequence: TGCAGTGCTAGAGTTCAATTCGGGGAGCTGTTTTTT. This sequence encodes CSARVQFGELFF.

The chain uses TRBV27 and TRBJ1-6; D gene unclear. Trimming cost V 3 bases and J 6 bases, with 9 bases left between them. CDR1 and CDR2 (germline): MNHEY, SMNVEV (reference sequence). The length of the CDR3 is 14 residues. The CDR3 coding sequence is TGTGCCAGCAGTTTTGGGCTCGGTAATTCACCCCTCCACTTT. Amino acids: CASSFGLGNSPLHF.

The chain is built from TRBV12-3 or TRBV12-4 and TRBJ2-7, with TRBD1 matching over 7 bases. This CDR3 has 12 amino acids. Trimming at V came to 7 bases and at J to 10 bases, leaving 10 bases not matched to a gene. The CDR3 DNA reads TGTGCCAGCACACTGGACAGGAGGCATCAGTACTTC. Translation gives CASTLDRRHQYF.

This sequence joins TRBV11-2 and TRBJ2-1; D gene uncertain. Germline assignment: CDR1 SGHAT and CDR2 FQNNGV. Trimming took off 2 bases at V and 0 bases at J, with 8 bases between the two ends. The CDR3 runs 15 residues. The CDR3 region is CASSLLSSSYNEQFF. The CDR3 DNA is TGTGCCAGCAGCTTATTATCTAGCTCCTACAATGAGCAGTTCTTC.

The V call is TRBV7-6, the J call TRBJ2-3; 12 bases agree with TRBD2. The CDR3 length is 16 residues. CDR1 and CDR2 from the germline V gene are SGHVS and FNYEAQ. The J segment lost 6 bases and the V segment lost 3 bases, leaving 7 bases of the junction unmatched. The CDR3 DNA reads as TGTGCCAGCAGCTTTCTATCTAGCGGGAGGGAGGATACGCAGTATTTT. Translation gives CASSFLSSGREDTQYF.

The rearrangement joins TRBV2 to TRBJ2-1, with D tentatively TRBD1 (7 bases). This CDR3 has 14 residues. Germline V gene data show CDR1 as SNHLY and CDR2 as FYNNEI. V lost 2 bases and J 5 bases, leaving 10 bases between the germline ends. The CDR3 spells CASSEQGGNNEQFF. CDR3 DNA sequence: TGTGCCAGCAGTGAACAGGGGGGCAACAATGAGCAGTTCTTC.

V and J are TRBV29-1 and TRBJ2-7; 7 bases map to TRBD1. Germline values: CDR1 SQVTM, CDR2 ANQGSEA. The CDR3 totals 13 residues. V lost 4 bases, J lost 5 bases, and 8 bases stayed unmatched. CDR3 in amino acids: CSVGRSTGDEQYF. CDR3 sequence (DNA): TGCAGCGTTGGACGATCAACAGGGGACGAGCAGTACTTC.

The CDR3 spells CAAGRRSSYNEQFF. The CDR3 DNA follows: TGTGCCGCAGGGCGGAGGAGCTCCTACAATGAGCAGTTCTTC. The chain recombines TRBV5-4 with TRBJ2-1, with D tentatively TRBD1 or TRBD2 (5 bases each). The germline V gene has CDR1 SGHNT and CDR2 YYREEE (reference sequence). The CDR3 sequence is 14 residues long. The ends were cut back, 10 bases at V and 0 bases at J, with 14 bases in the middle.

The chain is built from TRBV18 and TRBJ1-1; TRBD1 matches 7 bases. CDR3 length equals 14 residues. V dropped 7 bases and J dropped 1; count of bases not matched to a gene: 6. Germline values: CDR1 KGHSH, CDR2 LQKENI. The chain's CDR3 is CASFQGQSNTEAFF. The CDR3, as DNA: TGTGCCAGCTTTCAGGGACAGTCGAACACTGAAGCTTTCTTT.

The rearrangement uses TRBV19 and TRBJ2-3, with TRBD2 identical over 10 bases. The CDR3 sequence is 15 residues long. The germline V gene encodes CDR1 LNHDA and CDR2 SQIVND (reference sequence). The junction had 6 bases not matched to a gene; V was cut back by 7 bases and J by 2 bases. The CDR3 DNA reads as TGTGCCAGTACCCGTCTAGCGGGGGTCACAGATACGCAGTATTTT. Protein: CASTRLAGVTDTQYF.

This clonotype has only a few counts. J is TRBJ1-6 and V is TRBV10-3, with 9 positions matching TRBD1. The CDR3 contains 15 residues. Germline V CDR1 and CDR2: ENHRY, SYGVKD. The V segment lost 9 bases and the J segment 5 bases; nucleotides outside the gene matches: 8. The CDR3 spells CAIKDRGSDNSPLHF. The CDR3 DNA reads as TGTGCCATTAAAGACAGGGGGAGCGATAATTCACCCCTCCACTTT.

The chain joins TRBV7-2 to TRBJ2-1; the D gene is possibly TRBD2 (5 bases). Looked up from germline, CDR1 is SGHTA and CDR2 is FQGNSA. V lost 2 bases to trimming and J lost 6 bases, with 14 bases between them. CDR3 length: 15 amino acids. CDR3 residues: CASSLSRLAPNEQFF. The DNA for the CDR3 is TGTGCCAGCAGCTTATCAAGGCTAGCACCCAATGAGCAGTTCTTC.

V and J are TRBV10-1 and TRBJ1-2; 8 bases agree with TRBD1. This CDR3 spans 13 amino acids. CDR1 and CDR2 (germline): WNHNN, SYGVQD (reference sequence). Trimming cost V 2 bases and J 4 bases; bases outside gene matches: 0. The DNA for the CDR3 is TGCGCCAGCAGTGAGGACAGGGGCTATGGCTACACCTTC. It codes for CASSEDRGYGYTF.

V and J are TRBV19 and TRBJ2-1, with 7 bases fitting TRBD2. V gave up 3 bases and J gave up 8 bases; unmatched junction bases: 13. The germline CDR1 and CDR2 sequences are LNHDA and SQIVND (reference sequence). This CDR3 is 16 amino acids long. CDR3 in DNA: TGTGCCAGTAGTATTGAGGGACTATACGACGGAGATGAGCAGTTCTTC. It encodes CASSIEGLYDGDEQFF.

The chain couples TRBV28 to TRBJ1-5; possible D gene TRBD1, 6 bases. The V end was cut by 4 bases, the J end by 7 bases, with 14 bases between. CDR1 and CDR2 from the germline V gene are MDHEN and SYDVKM. This CDR3 is 14 amino acids long. In DNA, the CDR3 is TGTGCCAGCAGTTCCCACAGGGTTGAGCAGCCCCAGCATTTT. Translating gives CASSSHRVEQPQHF.

The J gene is TRBJ1-1, the V gene TRBV5-5, with unresolved D. The ends were cut back, 7 bases at V and 1 base at J, with 11 bases in the middle. This CDR3 has 13 amino acids. Germline loops: CDR1 SGHKS, CDR2 YYEKEE (reference sequence). CDR3: CASQGNENTEAFF. CDR3 coding DNA: TGTGCCAGCCAAGGCAACGAGAACACTGAAGCTTTCTTT.

This chain connects TRBV20-1 to TRBJ2-1; possibly TRBD1 for D (6 bases). There are 15 residues in the CDR3. Trimming cost V 1 base and J 1 base, with 11 bases left between them. Germline CDR1 DFQATT, CDR2 SNEGSKA (reference sequence). The CDR3 loop is CSARGLQGSYNEQFF. The CDR3 coding sequence is TGCAGTGCTAGAGGGCTACAGGGTTCCTACAATGAGCAGTTCTTC.

This chain uses TRBV4-1 with TRBJ2-5, with TRBD2 matching 12 bases. J lost 5 bases, V lost 3 bases, and 4 bases had no gene match. Germline assignment: CDR1 MGHRA and CDR2 YSYEKL. The CDR3 spans 15 residues. The CDR3 DNA reads as TGCGCCAGCAGCCAGGGACTAGCGGGTCGGGAGACCCAGTACTTC. It encodes CASSQGLAGRETQYF.

This clonotype has ten or more counts. CDR3 in DNA: TGTGCCAGCAGGCCGGGACTTCAAGAGACCCAGTACTTC. Its protein product is CASRPGLQETQYF. This sequence joins TRBV7-2 and TRBJ2-5; a weak D match, TRBD2 (6 bases). This CDR3 comprises 13 residues. From germline, CDR1 is SGHTA and CDR2 FQGNSA. V lost 6 bases, J lost 2 bases, and 10 bases lay in between.

This clonotype was seen a handful of times. The genes are TRBV28 and TRBJ2-1; D is tentatively TRBD1 or TRBD2 (6 bases each). The CDR3 spans 14 residues. V lost 6 bases and J lost 1, with 10 bases in between. Germline lookup yields CDR1 MDHEN and CDR2 SYDVKM. The CDR3 nucleotides read TGTGCCAGCAGAAAGGGGGGTTCCTACAATGAGCAGTTCTTC. Protein product: CASRKGGSYNEQFF.